This paragraph reports one T cell receptor beta chain. Its specific antigen is unknown. Nothing much larger sits one base from this clone, and base qualities are not available. TCR CDR3 regions were amplified from genomic DNA by multiplex PCR using the deep immunoSEQ assay. Extracted genomic DNA from each cell subset was spread evenly across all wells of several immunoSEQ 96-well plates, with each plate serving as a replicate. For unsorted PBMC, roughly 330 ng genomic DNA, equal to 25,000 to 35,000 T cell genomes, was loaded into each replicate PCR. Ten immunoSEQ deep assay plates were used to sequence the unsorted PBMC genomic DNA. Purified libraries were measured with a Qubit 3.0 fluorometer, size-checked on a Bioanalyzer 2100, and measured again with the KAPA Library Quantification kit. Every immunoSEQ 96-well plate was sequenced on a dedicated single-read 150-cycle Illumina NextSeq 550 flow cell. Turning to the authors' computational methods: Because the immunoSEQ output held only junctional sequences and lacked quality scores, the filtering could not match the filtering applied to full-length reads. Sequences were annotated with PyIR, a Python wrapper for IgBLAST v1.9, and V/J genes and CDR3 were assigned using IMGT germline references. Reads were removed for weak V/J assignments (E-value above 1e-6), missing CDR3, stop codons, out-of-frame junctions, or ambiguous translated residues. V3J clonotypes were defined by identical inferred V gene, J gene, and CDR3 amino acid sequence. To compute the percentage overlap between repertoires, the number of shared unique clonotypes was divided by the size of the smaller repertoire. Repertoire richness was assessed with RTK rarefaction, the Chao1 estimator, and Recon v2.1 estimates of unobserved clonotypes. Not all clones reach the TCRdb copy of this immuneACCESS table, which keeps in-frame sequences only. Checked studies attribute under half of the gap to unresolved V genes and leave the rest unexplained. V, J and clone size reflect that table, while D and trimming were determined from the DNA. Here the sample has approximately 470,000 clones; almost 80% occur a single time. 9.5% to 15% of the sample belongs to the ten largest clones.

V lost 5 bases and J lost 5 bases; the stretch between them is 12 bases long. Its CDR3 holds 13 amino acids, cysteine through phenylalanine. Just the 39-base CDR3 DNA is kept, in frame starting at base 1. CDR1 KGHSH and CDR2 LQKENI are derived from the germline V gene. This entry comes from a study of shared clonotypes between healthy human individuals (dated by TCRdb to about 2020). Regarding the study in general: The cohort comprised two women and a few men aged 18 to 49 years. To increase sequencing depth and limit assay-specific biases, TCR repertoire library preparation and sequencing were carried out by different laboratories using diverse techniques. Between about 0.9 and 10 billion PBMCs per donor were obtained by leukapheresis. To estimate repertoire size and how much clonotypes are shared between individuals, the study performed deep sequencing of blood TCR repertoires from about 5 healthy adults. General conclusions and limits of the study: Sampling was limited to blood, and TCR repertoires in tissue likely differ from TCR repertoires in blood. Based on pairwise subsampling, the degree of clonotype sharing among donors was expected to be affected by sequencing depth. Because the study included a small number of donors, the genetic and exposure-history diversity represented was limited.

The donors were healthy, HIV-negative adults with no recently reported acute infections or vaccinations. Every donor was a Caucasian adult living in Nashville, Tennessee, USA. For unsorted samples, some 87 million PBMCs were counted, and genomic DNA was extracted using the QIAamp DNA Blood Mini kit. After blood collection by leukapheresis, PBMCs were isolated using Ficoll-Histopaque density gradient centrifugation and then cryopreserved in the vapor phase of liquid nitrogen. The sequence was collected from a woman in her forties in good health. Some clones in this sample may be carry-over from other donors' samples. Sequenced sample: PBMCs. The chain is made from TRBV18 and TRBJ2-5; perhaps TRBD2 is the D gene, with 5 bases matching. The DNA sequence follows: TGTGCCAGCTCATCCGGGGAGCGGGAGACCCAGTACTTC. Its coded protein is CASSSGERETQYF.